Listed below are T cell receptor beta chains from one sample, sequenced in a study of T cell changes during pregnancy in multiple sclerosis. TCRdb's copy holds only in-frame clones and misses some; the assay was immunoSEQ multiplex PCR. The sample lists under 80,000 clones; under 95% were seen once. Sequencing used CD4+ T cells from peripheral blood mononuclear cells, obtained in the second trimester of pregnancy. These receptors all stem from a female donor with multiple sclerosis, enrolled in a pregnancy study. Both conserved end residues are part of each CDR3. Each record gives: D gene, clone size, V gene, J gene, CDR3 protein, CDR3 DNA. D genes are given only for firm matches. Clone size appears in some rows only: once, few, many, or a class for an expanded clone.

-	-	TRBV7-9	TRBJ1-2	CASSLSSSYLYGYTF	TGTGCCAGCAGCTTAAGCTCCTCCTACCTGTATGGCTACACCTTC
TRBD2	-	TRBV14	TRBJ2-1	CASSQDVGLAGGTNEQFF	TGTGCCAGCAGCCAAGATGTTGGGCTAGCGGGAGGGACAAATGAGCAGTTCTTC
-	-	TRBV20-1	TRBJ1-2	CSAGPVGAAAF	TGCAGTGCTGGCCCTGTAGGGGCGGCAGCCTTC
-	once	TRBV5-1	TRBJ2-3	CASGSGTSTDTQYF	TGCGCCAGCGGGTCGGGGACTAGCACAGATACGCAGTATTTT
TRBD2	-	TRBV2	TRBJ2-5	CASSEARLAGTQETQYF	TGTGCCAGCAGTGAAGCGCGGCTAGCGGGTACACAAGAGACCCAGTACTTC
-	once	TRBV1	TRBJ2-1	CTSSQDNEMGGTGSYNEQFF	TGCACCAGCAGCCAAGACAATGAGATGGGGGGGACTGGGTCCTACAATGAGCAGTTCTTC
TRBD1	-	TRBV29-1	TRBJ1-3	CSVESQGKGNTIYF	TGCAGCGTTGAATCACAGGGGAAAGGAAACACCATATATTTT
TRBD1	-	TRBV29-1	TRBJ1-5	CSAAFGTGINQPQHF	TGCAGCGCCGCGTTCGGGACAGGTATCAATCAGCCCCAGCATTTT
TRBD1	-	TRBV16	TRBJ2-7	CASNRDRGPLGNF	TGTGCCAGCAACCGGGACAGGGGCCCTCTCGGGAACTTC
-	-	TRBV9	TRBJ1-4	CASSPRGGVDGKLFF	TGTGCCAGCAGCCCGAGGGGGGGGGTAGACGGAAAACTGTTTTTT
-	-	TRBV19	TRBJ1-5	CASSMTGNQPQHF	TGTGCCAGTAGTATGACAGGCAATCAGCCCCAGCATTTT
TRBD2	-	TRBV11-3	TRBJ2-1	CASSRRPLAGGRNEQFF	TGTGCCAGCAGCCGACGACCTCTAGCGGGGGGGCGCAATGAGCAGTTCTTC
TRBD2	-	TRBV9	TRBJ2-2	CASHGGQGGTSGGNTGELFF	TGTGCCAGCCACGGTGGACAGGGCGGGACTAGCGGGGGGAACACCGGGGAGCTGTTTTTT
TRBD1	-	TRBV6-1	TRBJ1-6	CASRPRGGQDSPLHF	TGTGCCAGCAGGCCCAGAGGGGGCCAGGATTCACCCCTCCACTTT
-	-	TRBV7-9	TRBJ1-1	CASVTGRSQTMNTEAFF	TGTGCCAGCGTAACAGGGCGCTCACAAACTATGAACACTGAAGCTTTCTTT
-	-	TRBV5-4	TRBJ1-1	CASSSGGVVTEAFF	TGTGCCAGCAGCTCCGGGGGAGTGGTCACTGAAGCTTTCTTT
-	-	TRBV29-1	TRBJ2-5	CSVEALIETQYF	TGCAGCGTTGAGGCTTTAATAGAGACCCAGTACTTC
TRBD2	-	TRBV2	TRBJ2-1	CATGLAEYNEQFF	TGTGCCACCGGACTAGCTGAGTACAATGAGCAGTTCTTC
TRBD1	-	TRBV6-5	TRBJ1-5	CASSYGGQGANQPQHF	TGTGCCAGCAGTTACGGCGGACAGGGTGCCAATCAGCCCCAGCATTTT
-	-	TRBV2	TRBJ2-7	CASKREQGYEQYF	TGTGCCAGCAAACGCGAACAGGGCTACGAGCAGTACTTC
-	-	TRBV30	TRBJ2-1	CAWSSPPMHNEQFF	TGTGCCTGGAGTAGCCCCCCAATGCACAATGAGCAGTTCTTC
-	-	TRBV19	TRBJ1-6	CASSDDWDNSPLHF	TGTGCCAGTAGTGATGACTGGGATAATTCACCCCTCCACTTT
TRBD2	-	TRBV4-1	TRBJ2-1	CASSPGMAGGPRSYNEQFF	TGCGCCAGCAGCCCCGGGATGGCGGGAGGGCCTAGGTCCTACAATGAGCAGTTCTTC
TRBD2	-	TRBV10-3	TRBJ2-5	CAISEPGGIQETQYF	TGTGCCATCAGTGAGCCGGGGGGGATCCAAGAGACCCAGTACTTC